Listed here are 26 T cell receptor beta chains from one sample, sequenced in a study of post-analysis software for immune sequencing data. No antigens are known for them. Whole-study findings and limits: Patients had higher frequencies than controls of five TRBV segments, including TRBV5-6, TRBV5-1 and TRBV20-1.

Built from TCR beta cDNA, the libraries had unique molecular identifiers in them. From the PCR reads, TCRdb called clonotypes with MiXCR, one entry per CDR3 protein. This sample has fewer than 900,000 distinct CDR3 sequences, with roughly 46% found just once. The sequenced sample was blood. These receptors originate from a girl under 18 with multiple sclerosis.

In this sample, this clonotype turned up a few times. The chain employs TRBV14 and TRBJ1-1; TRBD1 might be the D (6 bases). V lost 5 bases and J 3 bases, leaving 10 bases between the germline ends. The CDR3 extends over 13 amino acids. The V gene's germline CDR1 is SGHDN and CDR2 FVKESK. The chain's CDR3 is CASSSTGYTEAFF. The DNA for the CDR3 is TGTGCCAGCAGCTCCACAGGGTACACTGAAGCTTTCTTT.

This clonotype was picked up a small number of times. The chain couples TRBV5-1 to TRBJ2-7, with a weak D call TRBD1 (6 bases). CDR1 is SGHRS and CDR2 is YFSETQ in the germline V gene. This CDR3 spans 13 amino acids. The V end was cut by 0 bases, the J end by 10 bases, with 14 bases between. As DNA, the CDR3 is TGCGCCAGCAGCTTGGCGACAGGAGGCGATCAGTACTTC. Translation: CASSLATGGDQYF. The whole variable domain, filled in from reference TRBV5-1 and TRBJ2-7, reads KAGVTQTPRYLIKTRGQQVTLSCSPISGHRSVSWYQQTPGQGLQFLFEYFSETQRNKGNFPGRFSGRQFSNSRSEMNVSTLELGDSALYLCASSLATGGDQYFGPGTRLTVT.

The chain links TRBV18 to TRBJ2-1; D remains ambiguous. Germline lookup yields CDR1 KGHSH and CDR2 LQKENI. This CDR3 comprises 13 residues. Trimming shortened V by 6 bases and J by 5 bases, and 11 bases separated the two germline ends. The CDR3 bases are TGTGCCAGCTCTCGATTCACTAACAATGAGCAGTTCTTC. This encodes CASSRFTNNEQFF.

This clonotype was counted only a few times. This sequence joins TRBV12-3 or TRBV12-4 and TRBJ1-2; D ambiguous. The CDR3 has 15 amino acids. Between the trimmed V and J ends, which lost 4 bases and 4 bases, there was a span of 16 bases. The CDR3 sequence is CASSSLRAIPYGYTF. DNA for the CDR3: TGTGCCAGCAGTTCCCTCCGGGCGATCCCCTATGGCTACACCTTC.

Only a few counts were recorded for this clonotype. The CDR3 reads CASSSHPTGIRYEQYF. In DNA, the CDR3 is TGTGCCAGCAGTTCGCACCCGACAGGGATTCGTTACGAGCAGTACTTC. This chain uses TRBV6-5 with TRBJ2-7; the match to TRBD1 covers 7 bases. CDR1 and CDR2 from the germline V gene are MNHEY and SVGAGI. V trimming: 4 bases; J trimming: 4 bases; junction bases outside the gene matches: 13. There are 16 residues in the CDR3.

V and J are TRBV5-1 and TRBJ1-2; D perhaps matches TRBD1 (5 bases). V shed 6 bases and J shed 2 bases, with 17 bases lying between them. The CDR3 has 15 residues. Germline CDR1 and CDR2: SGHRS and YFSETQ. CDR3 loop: CASNPERGANYGYTF. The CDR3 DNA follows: TGCGCCAGCAATCCAGAAAGGGGCGCCAACTATGGCTACACCTTC.

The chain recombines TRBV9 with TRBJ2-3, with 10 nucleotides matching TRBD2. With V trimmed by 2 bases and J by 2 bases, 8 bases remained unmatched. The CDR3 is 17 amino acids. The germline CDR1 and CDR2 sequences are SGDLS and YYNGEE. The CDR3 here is CASSVHLAGEPTDTQYF. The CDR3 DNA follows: TGTGCCAGCAGCGTCCACCTAGCGGGAGAACCCACAGATACGCAGTATTTT.

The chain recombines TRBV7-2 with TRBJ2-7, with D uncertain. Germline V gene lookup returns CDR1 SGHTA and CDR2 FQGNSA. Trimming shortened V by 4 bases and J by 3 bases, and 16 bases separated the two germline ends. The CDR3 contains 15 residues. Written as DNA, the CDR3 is TGTGCCAGCAGCTCCCGAATGCGGCAGAACTACGAGCAGTACTTC. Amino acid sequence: CASSSRMRQNYEQYF.

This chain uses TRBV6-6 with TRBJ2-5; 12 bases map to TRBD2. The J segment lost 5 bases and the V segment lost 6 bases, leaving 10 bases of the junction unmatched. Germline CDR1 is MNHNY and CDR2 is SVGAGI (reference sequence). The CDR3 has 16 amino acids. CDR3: CASRGATSGRPETQYF. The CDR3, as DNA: TGTGCCAGCAGGGGGGCGACTAGCGGGAGACCGGAGACCCAGTACTTC.

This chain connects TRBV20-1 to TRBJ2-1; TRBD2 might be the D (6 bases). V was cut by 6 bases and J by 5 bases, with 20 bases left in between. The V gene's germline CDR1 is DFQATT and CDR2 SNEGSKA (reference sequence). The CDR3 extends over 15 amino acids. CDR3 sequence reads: CSAPPLAEGNNEQFF. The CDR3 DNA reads TGCAGTGCACCACCATTAGCGGAGGGGAACAATGAGCAGTTCTTC.

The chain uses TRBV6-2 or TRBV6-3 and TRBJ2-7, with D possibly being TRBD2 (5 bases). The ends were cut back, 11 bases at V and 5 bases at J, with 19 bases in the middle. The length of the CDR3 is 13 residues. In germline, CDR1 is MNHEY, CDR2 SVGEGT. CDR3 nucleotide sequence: TGTGCCGCTTCCCCGGGGATTCGCCACGAGCAGTACTTC. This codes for CAASPGIRHEQYF.

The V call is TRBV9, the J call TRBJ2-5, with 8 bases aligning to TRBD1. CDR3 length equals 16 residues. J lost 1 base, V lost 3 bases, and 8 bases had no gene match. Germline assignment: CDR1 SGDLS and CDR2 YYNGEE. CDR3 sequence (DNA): TGTGCCAGCAGCGCGACGACAGGGGAGTTCCAAGAGACCCAGTACTTC. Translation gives CASSATTGEFQETQYF. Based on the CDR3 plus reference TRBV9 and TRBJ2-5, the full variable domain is DSGVTQTPKHLITATGQRVTLRCSPRSGDLSVYWYQQSLDQGLQFLIQYYNGEERAKGNILERFSAQQFPDLHSELNLSSLELGDSALYFCASSATTGEFQETQYFGPGTRLLVL.

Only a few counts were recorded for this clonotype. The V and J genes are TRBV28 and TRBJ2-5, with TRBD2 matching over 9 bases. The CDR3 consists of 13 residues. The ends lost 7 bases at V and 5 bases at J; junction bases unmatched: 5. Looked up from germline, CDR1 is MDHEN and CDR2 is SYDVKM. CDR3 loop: CASKGLAGETQYF. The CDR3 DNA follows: TGTGCCAGCAAGGGACTAGCAGGGGAGACCCAGTACTTC. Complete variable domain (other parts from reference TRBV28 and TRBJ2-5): DVKVTQSSRYLVKRTGEKVFLECVQDMDHENMFWYRQDPGLGLRLIYFSYDVKMKEKGDIPEGYSVSREKKERFSLILESASTNQTSMYLCASKGLAGETQYFGPGTRLLVL.

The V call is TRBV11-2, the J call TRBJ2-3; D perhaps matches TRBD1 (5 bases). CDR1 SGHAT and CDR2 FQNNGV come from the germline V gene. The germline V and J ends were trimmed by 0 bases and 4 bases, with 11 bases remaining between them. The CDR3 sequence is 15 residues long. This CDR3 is CASSLDGVGPDTQYF. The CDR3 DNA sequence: TGTGCCAGCAGCTTAGATGGTGTGGGGCCAGATACGCAGTATTTT.

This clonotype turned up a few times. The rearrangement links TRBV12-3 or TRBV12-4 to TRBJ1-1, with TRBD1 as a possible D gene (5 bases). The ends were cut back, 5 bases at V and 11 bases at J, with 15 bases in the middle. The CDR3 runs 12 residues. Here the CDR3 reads CASSPDRHRAFF. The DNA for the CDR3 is TGTGCCAGCAGTCCCGACCGACACAGGGCTTTCTTT.

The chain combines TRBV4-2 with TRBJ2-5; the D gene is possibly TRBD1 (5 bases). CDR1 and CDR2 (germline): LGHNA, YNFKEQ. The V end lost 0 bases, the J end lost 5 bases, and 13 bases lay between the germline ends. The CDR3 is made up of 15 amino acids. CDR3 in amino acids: CASSQDGAGWETQYF. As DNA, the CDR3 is TGTGCCAGCAGCCAAGATGGGGCAGGGTGGGAGACCCAGTACTTC.

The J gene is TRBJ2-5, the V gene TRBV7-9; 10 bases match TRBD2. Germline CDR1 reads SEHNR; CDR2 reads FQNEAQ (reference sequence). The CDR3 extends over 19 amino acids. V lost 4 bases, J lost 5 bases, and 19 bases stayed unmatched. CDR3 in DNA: TGTGCCAGCAGCTCAGCTAGCGGGAGTATGATTTCTGGTATTGAGACCCAGTACTTC. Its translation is CASSSASGSMISGIETQYF.

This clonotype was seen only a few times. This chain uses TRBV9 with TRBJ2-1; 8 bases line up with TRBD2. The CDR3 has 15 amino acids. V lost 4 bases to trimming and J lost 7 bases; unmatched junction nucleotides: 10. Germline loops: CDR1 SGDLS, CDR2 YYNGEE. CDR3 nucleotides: TGTGCCAGCAGCTTACGGACGGGAGGGCCTAATGAGCAGTTCTTC. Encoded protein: CASSLRTGGPNEQFF.

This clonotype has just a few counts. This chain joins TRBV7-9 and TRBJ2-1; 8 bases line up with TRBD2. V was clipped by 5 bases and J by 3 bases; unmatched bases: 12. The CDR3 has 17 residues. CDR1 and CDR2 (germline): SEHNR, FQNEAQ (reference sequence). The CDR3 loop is CASSPRSTSGDYNEQFF. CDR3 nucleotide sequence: TGTGCCAGCAGCCCGAGAAGTACTAGCGGAGACTACAATGAGCAGTTCTTC.

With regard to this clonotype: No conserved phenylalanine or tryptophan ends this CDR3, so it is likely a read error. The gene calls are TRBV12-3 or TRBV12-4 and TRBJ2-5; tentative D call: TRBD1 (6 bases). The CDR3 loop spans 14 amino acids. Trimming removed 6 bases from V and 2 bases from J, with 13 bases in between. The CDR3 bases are TGTGCCAGCAGACCGACAGGCCCACAAGAGACCCAGTACTAC. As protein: CASRPTGPQETQYY.

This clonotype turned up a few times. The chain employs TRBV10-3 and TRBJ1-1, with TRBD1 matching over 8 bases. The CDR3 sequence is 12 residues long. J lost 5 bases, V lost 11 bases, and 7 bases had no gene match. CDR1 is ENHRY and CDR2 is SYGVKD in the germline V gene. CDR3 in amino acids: CAARTGRTEAFF. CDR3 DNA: TGTGCCGCTAGGACAGGGCGGACTGAAGCTTTCTTT.

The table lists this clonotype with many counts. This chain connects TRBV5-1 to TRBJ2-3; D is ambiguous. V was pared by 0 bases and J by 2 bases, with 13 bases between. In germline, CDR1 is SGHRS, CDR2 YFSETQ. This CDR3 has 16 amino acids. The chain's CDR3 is CASSLEGRSFTDTQYF. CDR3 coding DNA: TGCGCCAGCAGCTTGGAAGGCAGGTCCTTCACAGATACGCAGTATTTT.

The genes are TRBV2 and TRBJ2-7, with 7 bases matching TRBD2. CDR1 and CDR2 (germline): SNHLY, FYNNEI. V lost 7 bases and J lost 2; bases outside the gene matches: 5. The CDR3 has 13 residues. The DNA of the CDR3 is TGTGCCAGCATCAAGAGCGGGACCTACGAGCAGTACTTC. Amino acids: CASIKSGTYEQYF. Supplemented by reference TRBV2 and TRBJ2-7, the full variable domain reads EPEVTQTPSHQVTQMGQEVILRCVPISNHLYFYWYRQILGQKVEFLVSFYNNEISEKSEIFDDQFSVERPDGSNFTLKIRSTKLEDSAMYFCASIKSGTYEQYFGPGTRLTVT.

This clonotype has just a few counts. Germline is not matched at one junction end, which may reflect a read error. Here the CDR3 reads CANSVGGGDYGYTF. The CDR3 bases are TGTGCCAACAGCGTAGGGGGAGGTGACTATGGCTACACCTTC. The chain employs TRBV9 and TRBJ1-2; the D gene is possibly TRBD1 (6 bases). The CDR3 has 14 residues. Germline V gives CDR1 SGDLS, CDR2 YYNGEE.

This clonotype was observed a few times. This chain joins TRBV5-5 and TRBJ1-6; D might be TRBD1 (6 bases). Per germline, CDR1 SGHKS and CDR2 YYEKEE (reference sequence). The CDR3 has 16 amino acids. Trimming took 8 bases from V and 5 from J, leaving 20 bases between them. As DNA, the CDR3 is TGTGCCAGTAGCCTTAACCCACAGGGCCATAATTCACCCCTCCACTTT. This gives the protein CASSLNPQGHNSPLHF.

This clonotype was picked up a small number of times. CDR3 DNA: TGTGCCAGCTCACCACCCCAGGGGGCGAACACCGGGGAGCTGTTTTTT. Its translation is CASSPPQGANTGELFF. The rearrangement links TRBV18 to TRBJ2-2; 7 bases agree with TRBD1. The CDR3 extends over 16 amino acids. Losses at the gene ends were 0 bases for V and 0 bases for J; bases not matched to a gene: 1. Germline CDR1 reads KGHSH; CDR2 reads LQKENI.